These T cell receptor beta chains were read from a single sample in a study of radiotherapy plus CTLA-4 blockade in lung cancer. Using immunoSEQ multiplex PCR, the repertoire was profiled, and TCRdb retains in-frame clones only, with some absent. The sample shows over 30,000 clones, around 70% of them seen only once. The source material was peripheral blood, sampled from a patient treated with radiotherapy plus ipilimumab. All receptors come from a human donor with non-small cell lung cancer whose response to radiotherapy plus ipilimumab could not be evaluated. Each CDR3 is given with its conserved first and last residue. The order of the fields is V gene, J gene, clone size, D gene, CDR3 protein, CDR3 DNA. A D gene is named only where the DNA matches it firmly. The size entry is marked missing in some rows and otherwise reads once, few, many or a size class.

V gene: TRBV30
J gene: TRBJ1-1
clone size: -
D gene: -
CDR3 protein: CAWNNAVNTEAFF
CDR3 DNA: TGTGCCTGGAATAACGCGGTGAACACTGAAGCTTTCTTT

V gene: TRBV5-1
J gene: TRBJ2-5
clone size: -
D gene: -
CDR3 protein: CASSLATGVETQYF
CDR3 DNA: TGCGCCAGCAGCTTGGCGACGGGAGTCGAGACCCAGTACTTC

V gene: TRBV11-1
J gene: TRBJ2-3
clone size: -
D gene: TRBD2
CDR3 protein: CASSLVTGTSGRDTQYF
CDR3 DNA: TGTGCCAGCAGCTTAGTCACCGGGACTAGCGGGAGAGATACGCAGTATTTT

V gene: TRBV7-7
J gene: TRBJ2-1
clone size: -
D gene: TRBD2
CDR3 protein: CASGPGLAGSEQFF
CDR3 DNA: TGTGCCAGCGGCCCGGGACTAGCGGGAAGTGAGCAGTTCTTC

V gene: TRBV6-5
J gene: TRBJ1-1
clone size: -
D gene: -
CDR3 protein: CASARNAGYTEAFF
CDR3 DNA: TGTGCCAGCGCGCGCAACGCCGGTTACACTGAAGCTTTCTTT

V gene: TRBV6-1
J gene: TRBJ2-1
clone size: -
D gene: TRBD2
CDR3 protein: CASSEGLAGAYNEQFF
CDR3 DNA: TGTGCCAGCAGTGAAGGACTAGCGGGTGCATACAATGAGCAGTTCTTC

V gene: TRBV5-4
J gene: TRBJ2-7
clone size: -
D gene: -
CDR3 protein: CASSRDIHYEQYF
CDR3 DNA: TGTGCCAGCAGTCGGGACATCCACTACGAGCAGTACTTC

V gene: TRBV18
J gene: TRBJ1-5
clone size: -
D gene: -
CDR3 protein: CASSPAGNLIGSNQPQHF
CDR3 DNA: TGTGCCAGCTCACCAGCAGGGAATTTAATAGGTAGCAATCAGCCCCAGCATTTT

V gene: TRBV2
J gene: TRBJ2-2
clone size: -
D gene: -
CDR3 protein: CASIARTNTGELFF
CDR3 DNA: TGTGCCAGCATCGCTAGGACGAACACCGGGGAGCTGTTTTTT

V gene: TRBV11-3
J gene: TRBJ2-3
clone size: -
D gene: -
CDR3 protein: CASSLAGDTQYF
CDR3 DNA: TGTGCCAGCAGCTTAGCCGGAGATACGCAGTATTTT

V gene: TRBV6-1
J gene: TRBJ2-3
clone size: -
D gene: -
CDR3 protein: CASSDWTVYSTDTQYF
CDR3 DNA: TGTGCCAGCAGTGATTGGACAGTTTATAGCACAGATACGCAGTATTTT

V gene: TRBV18
J gene: TRBJ1-1
clone size: -
D gene: -
CDR3 protein: CASSPTQMNTEAFF
CDR3 DNA: TGTGCCAGCTCACCTACCCAGATGAACACTGAAGCTTTCTTT

V gene: TRBV11-3
J gene: TRBJ1-1
clone size: few
D gene: -
CDR3 protein: CASSLGGSNTEAFF
CDR3 DNA: TGTGCCAGCAGCTTAGGAGGGAGCAACACTGAAGCTTTCTTT

V gene: TRBV28
J gene: TRBJ2-6
clone size: -
D gene: -
CDR3 protein: CASSFYRIDASGANVLTF
CDR3 DNA: TGTGCCAGCAGTTTTTACAGGATAGACGCTTCTGGGGCCAACGTCCTGACTTTC

V gene: TRBV6-1
J gene: TRBJ1-6
clone size: -
D gene: TRBD1
CDR3 protein: CASSERGDREIITLHF
CDR3 DNA: TGTGCCAGCAGTGAAAGGGGGGACAGGGAGATCATAACCCTCCACTTT

V gene: TRBV30
J gene: TRBJ2-3
clone size: -
D gene: -
CDR3 protein: CAWGTFPHNTDTQYF
CDR3 DNA: TGTGCCTGGGGGACTTTCCCTCACAACACAGATACGCAGTATTTT

V gene: TRBV28
J gene: TRBJ1-4
clone size: -
D gene: TRBD1
CDR3 protein: CASKSDRGRRSTNEKLFF
CDR3 DNA: TGTGCCAGCAAGTCCGACAGGGGGCGAAGATCAACTAATGAAAAACTGTTTTTT

V gene: TRBV19
J gene: TRBJ2-1
clone size: few
D gene: TRBD2
CDR3 protein: CASTGTSGTYNEQFF
CDR3 DNA: TGTGCCAGTACCGGGACTAGCGGGACCTACAATGAGCAGTTCTTC

V gene: TRBV9
J gene: TRBJ2-2
clone size: -
D gene: TRBD2
CDR3 protein: CASIVGEGNTGELFF
CDR3 DNA: TGTGCCAGCATTGTCGGGGAGGGGAACACCGGGGAGCTGTTTTTT

V gene: TRBV4-2
J gene: TRBJ2-1
clone size: -
D gene: TRBD2
CDR3 protein: CASSQEGGRAHNEQFF
CDR3 DNA: TGTGCCAGCAGCCAAGAAGGCGGGAGGGCCCACAATGAGCAGTTCTTC

V gene: TRBV6-4
J gene: TRBJ2-2
clone size: once
D gene: -
CDR3 protein: CASSTNPGTGELFF
CDR3 DNA: TGTGCCAGCAGTACTAATCCGGGCACCGGGGAGCTGTTTTTT

V gene: TRBV30
J gene: TRBJ1-5
clone size: -
D gene: -
CDR3 protein: CAWSRDNSNQPQHF
CDR3 DNA: TGTGCCTGGAGCCGGGACAATAGCAATCAGCCCCAGCATTTT

V gene: TRBV7-8
J gene: TRBJ1-2
clone size: -
D gene: TRBD1
CDR3 protein: CASSLDKQGLLGYTF
CDR3 DNA: TGTGCCAGCAGCCTAGATAAACAGGGGCTGCTTGGCTACACCTTC

V gene: TRBV5-1
J gene: TRBJ2-1
clone size: -
D gene: -
CDR3 protein: CASSLEPGHSYNEQFF
CDR3 DNA: TGCGCCAGCAGCTTGGAACCGGGACACTCCTACAATGAGCAGTTCTTC

V gene: TRBV13
J gene: TRBJ2-1
clone size: -
D gene: -
CDR3 protein: CASSSRGYRVSTYNEQFF
CDR3 DNA: TGTGCCAGCAGCTCGCGAGGCTACCGGGTCTCAACTTACAATGAGCAGTTCTTC

V gene: TRBV7-2
J gene: TRBJ2-2
clone size: -
D gene: -
CDR3 protein: CASSAGPQGGELFF
CDR3 DNA: TGTGCCAGCAGCGCAGGCCCCCAGGGCGGGGAGCTGTTTTTT

V gene: TRBV6-5
J gene: TRBJ1-2
clone size: -
D gene: -
CDR3 protein: CASNPTVANYGYTF
CDR3 DNA: TGTGCCAGCAACCCTACAGTAGCTAACTATGGCTACACCTTC

V gene: TRBV4-3
J gene: TRBJ2-7
clone size: -
D gene: TRBD1
CDR3 protein: CASSPGTGNIYEQYF
CDR3 DNA: TGCGCCAGCAGCCCGGGGACAGGAAACATCTACGAGCAGTACTTC

V gene: TRBV6-1
J gene: TRBJ2-3
clone size: -
D gene: -
CDR3 protein: CASSEVLDTQYF
CDR3 DNA: TGTGCCAGCAGTGAAGTACTAGATACGCAGTATTTT

V gene: TRBV7-2
J gene: TRBJ2-3
clone size: -
D gene: -
CDR3 protein: CASSLGTSTDTQYF
CDR3 DNA: TGTGCCAGCAGCTTAGGGACTAGCACAGATACGCAGTATTTT

V gene: TRBV6-5
J gene: TRBJ1-2
clone size: few
D gene: -
CDR3 protein: CASSVEGQYGYTF
CDR3 DNA: TGTGCCAGCAGTGTGGAGGGGCAGTATGGCTACACCTTC

V gene: TRBV7-9
J gene: TRBJ2-3
clone size: -
D gene: -
CDR3 protein: CASSLDWREQYF
CDR3 DNA: TGTGCCAGCAGCTTAGATTGGAGGGAGCAGTATTTT

V gene: TRBV5-8
J gene: TRBJ2-7
clone size: -
D gene: TRBD1
CDR3 protein: CASSFPGQNPYEQYF
CDR3 DNA: TGTGCCAGCAGCTTCCCGGGACAGAACCCCTACGAGCAGTACTTC

V gene: TRBV19
J gene: TRBJ2-2
clone size: -
D gene: TRBD1
CDR3 protein: CASSIGDRGRVNTGELFF
CDR3 DNA: TGTGCCAGTAGTATAGGGGACAGGGGGCGTGTGAACACCGGGGAGCTGTTTTTT

V gene: TRBV6-5
J gene: TRBJ1-6
clone size: -
D gene: -
CDR3 protein: CASSSYNNSPLHF
CDR3 DNA: TGTGCCAGCAGCTCCTATAATAATTCACCCCTCCACTTT

V gene: TRBV28
J gene: TRBJ2-7
clone size: -
D gene: TRBD1
CDR3 protein: CATQAGTAPYEQYF
CDR3 DNA: TGTGCCACCCAAGCCGGGACAGCCCCCTACGAGCAGTACTTC

V gene: TRBV11-2
J gene: TRBJ2-1
clone size: -
D gene: -
CDR3 protein: CASSFIEQFF
CDR3 DNA: TGTGCCAGCAGCTTCATTGAGCAGTTCTTC

V gene: TRBV6-5
J gene: TRBJ1-1
clone size: -
D gene: -
CDR3 protein: CASSLTSGGTEAFF
CDR3 DNA: TGTGCCAGCAGCCTGACTTCGGGGGGCACTGAAGCTTTCTTT

V gene: TRBV29-1
J gene: TRBJ2-7
clone size: -
D gene: TRBD1
CDR3 protein: CSVEGGTVGPGQTSYEQYF
CDR3 DNA: TGCAGCGTTGAAGGGGGGACCGTAGGTCCGGGACAGACCTCATACGAGCAGTACTTC

V gene: TRBV29-1
J gene: TRBJ2-1
clone size: -
D gene: TRBD1
CDR3 protein: CSVTNRGTDEQFF
CDR3 DNA: TGCAGCGTCACCAACAGGGGGACGGATGAGCAGTTCTTC

V gene: TRBV4-2
J gene: TRBJ2-7
clone size: few
D gene: TRBD2
CDR3 protein: CASSARTSGRRYEQYF
CDR3 DNA: TGTGCCAGCAGCGCCCGGACTAGCGGGAGGCGGTACGAGCAGTACTTC

V gene: TRBV6-5
J gene: TRBJ2-5
clone size: -
D gene: -
CDR3 protein: CASYRVAGETQYF
CDR3 DNA: TGTGCCAGTTACAGGGTGGCGGGAGAGACCCAGTACTTC

V gene: TRBV18
J gene: TRBJ2-1
clone size: -
D gene: -
CDR3 protein: CASSRRDSSSYNEQFF
CDR3 DNA: TGTGCCAGCTCACGGCGGGACTCGAGCTCCTACAATGAGCAGTTCTTC

V gene: TRBV2
J gene: TRBJ1-2
clone size: -
D gene: TRBD1
CDR3 protein: CASSEARQGDGYTF
CDR3 DNA: TGTGCCAGCAGTGAAGCGCGTCAGGGGGATGGCTACACCTTC

V gene: TRBV29-1
J gene: TRBJ1-1
clone size: -
D gene: TRBD1
CDR3 protein: CSVVTGTGGTEAFF
CDR3 DNA: TGCAGCGTTGTTACCGGGACAGGGGGCACTGAAGCTTTCTTT

V gene: TRBV7-8
J gene: TRBJ2-7
clone size: -
D gene: TRBD1
CDR3 protein: CASSLGQGPEQYF
CDR3 DNA: TGTGCCAGCAGCTTGGGACAGGGTCCCGAGCAGTACTTC

V gene: TRBV7-9
J gene: TRBJ1-2
clone size: few
D gene: -
CDR3 protein: CASSFAGNYGYTF
CDR3 DNA: TGTGCCAGCAGCTTTGCAGGGAACTATGGCTACACCTTC

V gene: TRBV29-1
J gene: TRBJ2-5
clone size: -
D gene: -
CDR3 protein: CSALPSLIFQETQYF
CDR3 DNA: TGCAGCGCCCTTCCCTCTCTTATCTTCCAAGAGACCCAGTACTTC

V gene: TRBV6-6
J gene: TRBJ1-1
clone size: -
D gene: -
CDR3 protein: CASSYRGNTEAFF
CDR3 DNA: TGTGCCAGCAGTTACCGGGGGAACACTGAAGCTTTCTTT

V gene: TRBV5-6
J gene: TRBJ1-2
clone size: -
D gene: -
CDR3 protein: CASRSPRSNYGYTF
CDR3 DNA: TGTGCCAGCAGGTCCCCCCGGTCGAACTATGGCTACACCTTC

V gene: TRBV7-2
J gene: TRBJ2-2
clone size: -
D gene: -
CDR3 protein: CASTPTAVVGVPGELFF
CDR3 DNA: TGTGCCAGCACCCCAACCGCGGTGGTAGGGGTACCCGGGGAGCTGTTTTTT

V gene: TRBV6-5
J gene: TRBJ1-5
clone size: many
D gene: -
CDR3 protein: CASSYTSGSDQPQHF
CDR3 DNA: TGTGCCAGCAGTTACACATCAGGTAGTGATCAGCCCCAGCATTTT

V gene: TRBV18
J gene: TRBJ1-4
clone size: once
D gene: TRBD1
CDR3 protein: CASSNNRGQGEKLFF
CDR3 DNA: TGTGCCAGCTCAAATAACAGGGGGCAAGGTGAAAAACTGTTTTTT

V gene: TRBV7-2
J gene: TRBJ2-7
clone size: few
D gene: TRBD1
CDR3 protein: CASSFPGQNPYEQYF
CDR3 DNA: TGTGCCAGCAGCTTCCCGGGACAGAACCCCTACGAGCAGTACTTC

V gene: TRBV28
J gene: TRBJ2-7
clone size: once
D gene: -
CDR3 protein: CASSLGNSYEQYF
CDR3 DNA: TGTGCCAGCAGTTTGGGCAACTCCTACGAGCAGTACTTC

V gene: TRBV14
J gene: TRBJ2-3
clone size: -
D gene: -
CDR3 protein: CASRSLLRDTQYF
CDR3 DNA: TGTGCCAGCAGGAGCCTGCTCCGCGATACGCAGTATTTT

V gene: TRBV6-6
J gene: TRBJ1-2
clone size: -
D gene: -
CDR3 protein: CASSPSRDYGYTF
CDR3 DNA: TGTGCCAGCAGTCCTTCCCGGGACTATGGCTACACCTTC

V gene: TRBV9
J gene: TRBJ2-7
clone size: -
D gene: -
CDR3 protein: CASSVGWQGWYEQYF
CDR3 DNA: TGTGCCAGCAGCGTAGGATGGCAGGGGTGGTACGAGCAGTACTTC